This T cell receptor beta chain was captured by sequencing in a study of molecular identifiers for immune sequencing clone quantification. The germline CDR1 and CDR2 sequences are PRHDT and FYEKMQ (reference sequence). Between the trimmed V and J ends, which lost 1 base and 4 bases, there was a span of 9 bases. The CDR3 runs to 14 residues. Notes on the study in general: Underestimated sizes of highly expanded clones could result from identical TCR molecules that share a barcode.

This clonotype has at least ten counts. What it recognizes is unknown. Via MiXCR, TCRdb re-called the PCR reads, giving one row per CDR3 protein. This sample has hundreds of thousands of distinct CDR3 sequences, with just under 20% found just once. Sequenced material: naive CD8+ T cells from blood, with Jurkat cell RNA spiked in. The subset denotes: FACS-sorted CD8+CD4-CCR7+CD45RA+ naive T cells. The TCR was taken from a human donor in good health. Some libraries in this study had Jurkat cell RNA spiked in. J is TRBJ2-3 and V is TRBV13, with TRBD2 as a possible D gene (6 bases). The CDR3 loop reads CASSLAGEADTQYF. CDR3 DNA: TGTGCCAGCAGCTTAGCGGGGGAGGCAGATACGCAGTATTTT.